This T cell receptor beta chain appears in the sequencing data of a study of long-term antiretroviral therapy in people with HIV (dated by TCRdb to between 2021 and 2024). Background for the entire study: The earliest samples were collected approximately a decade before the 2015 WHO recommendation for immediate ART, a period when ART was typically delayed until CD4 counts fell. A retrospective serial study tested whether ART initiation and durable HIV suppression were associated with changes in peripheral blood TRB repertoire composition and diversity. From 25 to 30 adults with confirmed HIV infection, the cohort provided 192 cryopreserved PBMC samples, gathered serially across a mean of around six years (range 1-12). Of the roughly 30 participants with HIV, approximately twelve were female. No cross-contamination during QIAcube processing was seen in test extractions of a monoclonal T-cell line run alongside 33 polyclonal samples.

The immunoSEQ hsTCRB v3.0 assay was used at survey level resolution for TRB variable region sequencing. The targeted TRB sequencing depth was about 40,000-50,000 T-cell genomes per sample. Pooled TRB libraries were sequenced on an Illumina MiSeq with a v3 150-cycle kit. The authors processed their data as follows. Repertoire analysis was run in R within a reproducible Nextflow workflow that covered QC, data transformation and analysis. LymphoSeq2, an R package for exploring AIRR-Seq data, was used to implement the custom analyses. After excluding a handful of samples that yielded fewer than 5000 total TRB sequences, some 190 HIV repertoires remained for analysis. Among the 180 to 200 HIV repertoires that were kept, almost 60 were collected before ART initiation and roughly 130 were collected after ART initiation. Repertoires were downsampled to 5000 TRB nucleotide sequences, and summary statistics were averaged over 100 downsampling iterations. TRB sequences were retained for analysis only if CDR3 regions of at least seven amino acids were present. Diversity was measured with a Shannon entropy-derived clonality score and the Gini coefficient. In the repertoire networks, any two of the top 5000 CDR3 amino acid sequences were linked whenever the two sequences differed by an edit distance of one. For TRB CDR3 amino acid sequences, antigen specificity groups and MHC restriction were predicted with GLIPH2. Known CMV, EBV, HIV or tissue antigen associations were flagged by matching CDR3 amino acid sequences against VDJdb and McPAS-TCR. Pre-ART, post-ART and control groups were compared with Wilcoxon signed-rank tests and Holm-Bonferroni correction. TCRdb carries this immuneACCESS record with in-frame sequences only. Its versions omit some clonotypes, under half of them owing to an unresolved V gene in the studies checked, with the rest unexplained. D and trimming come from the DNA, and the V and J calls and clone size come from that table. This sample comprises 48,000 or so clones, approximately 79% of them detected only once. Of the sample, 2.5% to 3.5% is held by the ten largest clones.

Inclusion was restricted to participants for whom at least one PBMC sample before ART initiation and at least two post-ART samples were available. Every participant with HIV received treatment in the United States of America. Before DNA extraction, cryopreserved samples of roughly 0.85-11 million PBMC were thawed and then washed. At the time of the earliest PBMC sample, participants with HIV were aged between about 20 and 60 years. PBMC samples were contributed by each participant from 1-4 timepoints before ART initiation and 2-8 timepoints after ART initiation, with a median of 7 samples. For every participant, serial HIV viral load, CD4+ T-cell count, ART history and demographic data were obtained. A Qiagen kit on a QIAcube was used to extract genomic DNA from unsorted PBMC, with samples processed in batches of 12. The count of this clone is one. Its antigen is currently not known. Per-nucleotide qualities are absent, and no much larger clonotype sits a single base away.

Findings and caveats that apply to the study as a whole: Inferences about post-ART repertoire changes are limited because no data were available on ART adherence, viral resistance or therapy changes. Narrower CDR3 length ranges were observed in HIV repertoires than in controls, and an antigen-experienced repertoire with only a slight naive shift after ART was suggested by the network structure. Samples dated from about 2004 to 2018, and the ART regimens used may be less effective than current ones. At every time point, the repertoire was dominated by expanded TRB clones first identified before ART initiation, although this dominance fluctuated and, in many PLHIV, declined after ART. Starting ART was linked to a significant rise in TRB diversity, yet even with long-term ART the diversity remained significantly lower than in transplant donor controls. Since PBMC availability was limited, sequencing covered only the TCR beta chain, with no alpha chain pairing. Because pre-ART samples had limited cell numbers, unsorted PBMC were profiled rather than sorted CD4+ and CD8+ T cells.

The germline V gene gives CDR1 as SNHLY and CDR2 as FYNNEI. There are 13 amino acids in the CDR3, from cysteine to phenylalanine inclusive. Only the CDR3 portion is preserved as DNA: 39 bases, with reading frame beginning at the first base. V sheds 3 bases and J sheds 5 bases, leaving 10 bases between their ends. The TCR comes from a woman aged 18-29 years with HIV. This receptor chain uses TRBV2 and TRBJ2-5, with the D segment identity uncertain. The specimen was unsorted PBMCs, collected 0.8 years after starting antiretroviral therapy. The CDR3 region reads CASSDNTLETQYF. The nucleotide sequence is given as TGTGCCAGCAGTGATAACACGCTGGAGACCCAGTACTTC.